The rows below give T cell receptor beta chains drawn from one sample of a study of T-cell reconstitution after alpha-beta-depleted transplantation in children. MiXCR was run by TCRdb on the PCR reads, yielding one entry per CDR3 protein. The table lists 350,000 to 400,000 distinct CDR3 sequences, 10% to 15% of them singletons. The source was PBMCs, collected from the stem cell graft. Every receptor here comes from a human donor who donated a stem cell graft to a child with Fanconi anemia. The CDR3 runs from the conserved cysteine through the conserved F or W.

j_call: TRBJ2-6; v_call: TRBV5-1; cdr3_aa: CASSLVESGANVLTF
j_call: TRBJ2-3; v_call: TRBV2; cdr3_aa: CAKSTGDTQYF
j_call: TRBJ2-3; v_call: TRBV10-3; cdr3_aa: CAIGQGPDTQYF
j_call: TRBJ1-3; v_call: TRBV24-1; cdr3_aa: CATSETDRAGNTIYF
j_call: TRBJ2-6; v_call: TRBV10-3; cdr3_aa: CAISESGTGANVLTF
j_call: TRBJ2-3; v_call: TRBV7-9; cdr3_aa: CASSSSQEKKTQYF
j_call: TRBJ2-5; v_call: TRBV18; cdr3_aa: CASSPLNPVGETQYF
j_call: TRBJ1-1; v_call: TRBV28; cdr3_aa: CASSSPGGNTEAFF
j_call: TRBJ1-2; v_call: TRBV5-1; cdr3_aa: CASSLPGFYGYTF
j_call: TRBJ1-5; v_call: TRBV19; cdr3_aa: CASSIVGNQPQHF
j_call: TRBJ2-3; v_call: TRBV7-6; cdr3_aa: CASSLGIRDTQYF
j_call: TRBJ2-5; v_call: TRBV30; cdr3_aa: CAWSVLGGVQETQYF
j_call: TRBJ1-1; v_call: TRBV5-1; cdr3_aa: CASSLQGHMNTEAFF
j_call: TRBJ2-7; v_call: TRBV12-3/TRBV12-4; cdr3_aa: CASIGDSYEQYF
j_call: TRBJ1-5; v_call: TRBV20-1; cdr3_aa: CSAIRNRDRGFQPQHF
j_call: TRBJ2-1; v_call: TRBV2; cdr3_aa: CASSEGTDDNEQFF
j_call: TRBJ1-1; v_call: TRBV6-2/TRBV6-3; cdr3_aa: CASGASRGQGEAFF
j_call: TRBJ2-1; v_call: TRBV30; cdr3_aa: CAWSVLGSASGVKYNEQFF
j_call: TRBJ2-1; v_call: TRBV29-1; cdr3_aa: CSVEGLSAHEQFF
j_call: TRBJ1-2; v_call: TRBV5-1; cdr3_aa: CASRKSEGFYGYTF
j_call: TRBJ1-5; v_call: TRBV30; cdr3_aa: CAWSVAQHQPQHF
j_call: TRBJ1-1; v_call: TRBV7-2; cdr3_aa: CASSSRTAYRGQRAFF
j_call: TRBJ2-2; v_call: TRBV4-3; cdr3_aa: CASSPRLRSTGELFF
j_call: TRBJ2-5; v_call: TRBV6-5; cdr3_aa: CASSWASTQYF
j_call: TRBJ1-1; v_call: TRBV28; cdr3_aa: CASRRPTLEAFF
j_call: TRBJ2-3; v_call: TRBV7-9; cdr3_aa: CASSDYKGITQYF
j_call: TRBJ2-1; v_call: TRBV12-3/TRBV12-4; cdr3_aa: CASSLNRGPHEQFF
j_call: TRBJ1-5; v_call: TRBV29-1; cdr3_aa: CSAGDDQPQHF
j_call: TRBJ2-1; v_call: TRBV27; cdr3_aa: CASSLSLINEQFF
j_call: TRBJ2-1; v_call: TRBV18; cdr3_aa: CASSPVNRGPEQFF
j_call: TRBJ1-4; v_call: TRBV3-1; cdr3_aa: CASSLRTGVNEKLFF
j_call: TRBJ2-7; v_call: TRBV5-1; cdr3_aa: CASSFGGASYEQYF
j_call: TRBJ1-1; v_call: TRBV6-5; cdr3_aa: CASSYSGRTQGDEAFF
j_call: TRBJ1-5; v_call: TRBV7-2; cdr3_aa: CASSPGSFASNQPQHF
j_call: TRBJ1-6; v_call: TRBV20-1; cdr3_aa: CSAGQWHSPLHF
j_call: TRBJ1-1; v_call: TRBV7-2; cdr3_aa: CASSFNRGTEAFF
j_call: TRBJ2-1; v_call: TRBV2; cdr3_aa: CASGVGGEQFF
j_call: TRBJ1-5; v_call: TRBV5-1; cdr3_aa: CASSYLGTGATGGQPQHF
j_call: TRBJ2-1; v_call: TRBV4-2; cdr3_aa: CASSRNDDRGGEQFF
j_call: TRBJ1-1; v_call: TRBV10-3; cdr3_aa: CATRQGPNTEAFF